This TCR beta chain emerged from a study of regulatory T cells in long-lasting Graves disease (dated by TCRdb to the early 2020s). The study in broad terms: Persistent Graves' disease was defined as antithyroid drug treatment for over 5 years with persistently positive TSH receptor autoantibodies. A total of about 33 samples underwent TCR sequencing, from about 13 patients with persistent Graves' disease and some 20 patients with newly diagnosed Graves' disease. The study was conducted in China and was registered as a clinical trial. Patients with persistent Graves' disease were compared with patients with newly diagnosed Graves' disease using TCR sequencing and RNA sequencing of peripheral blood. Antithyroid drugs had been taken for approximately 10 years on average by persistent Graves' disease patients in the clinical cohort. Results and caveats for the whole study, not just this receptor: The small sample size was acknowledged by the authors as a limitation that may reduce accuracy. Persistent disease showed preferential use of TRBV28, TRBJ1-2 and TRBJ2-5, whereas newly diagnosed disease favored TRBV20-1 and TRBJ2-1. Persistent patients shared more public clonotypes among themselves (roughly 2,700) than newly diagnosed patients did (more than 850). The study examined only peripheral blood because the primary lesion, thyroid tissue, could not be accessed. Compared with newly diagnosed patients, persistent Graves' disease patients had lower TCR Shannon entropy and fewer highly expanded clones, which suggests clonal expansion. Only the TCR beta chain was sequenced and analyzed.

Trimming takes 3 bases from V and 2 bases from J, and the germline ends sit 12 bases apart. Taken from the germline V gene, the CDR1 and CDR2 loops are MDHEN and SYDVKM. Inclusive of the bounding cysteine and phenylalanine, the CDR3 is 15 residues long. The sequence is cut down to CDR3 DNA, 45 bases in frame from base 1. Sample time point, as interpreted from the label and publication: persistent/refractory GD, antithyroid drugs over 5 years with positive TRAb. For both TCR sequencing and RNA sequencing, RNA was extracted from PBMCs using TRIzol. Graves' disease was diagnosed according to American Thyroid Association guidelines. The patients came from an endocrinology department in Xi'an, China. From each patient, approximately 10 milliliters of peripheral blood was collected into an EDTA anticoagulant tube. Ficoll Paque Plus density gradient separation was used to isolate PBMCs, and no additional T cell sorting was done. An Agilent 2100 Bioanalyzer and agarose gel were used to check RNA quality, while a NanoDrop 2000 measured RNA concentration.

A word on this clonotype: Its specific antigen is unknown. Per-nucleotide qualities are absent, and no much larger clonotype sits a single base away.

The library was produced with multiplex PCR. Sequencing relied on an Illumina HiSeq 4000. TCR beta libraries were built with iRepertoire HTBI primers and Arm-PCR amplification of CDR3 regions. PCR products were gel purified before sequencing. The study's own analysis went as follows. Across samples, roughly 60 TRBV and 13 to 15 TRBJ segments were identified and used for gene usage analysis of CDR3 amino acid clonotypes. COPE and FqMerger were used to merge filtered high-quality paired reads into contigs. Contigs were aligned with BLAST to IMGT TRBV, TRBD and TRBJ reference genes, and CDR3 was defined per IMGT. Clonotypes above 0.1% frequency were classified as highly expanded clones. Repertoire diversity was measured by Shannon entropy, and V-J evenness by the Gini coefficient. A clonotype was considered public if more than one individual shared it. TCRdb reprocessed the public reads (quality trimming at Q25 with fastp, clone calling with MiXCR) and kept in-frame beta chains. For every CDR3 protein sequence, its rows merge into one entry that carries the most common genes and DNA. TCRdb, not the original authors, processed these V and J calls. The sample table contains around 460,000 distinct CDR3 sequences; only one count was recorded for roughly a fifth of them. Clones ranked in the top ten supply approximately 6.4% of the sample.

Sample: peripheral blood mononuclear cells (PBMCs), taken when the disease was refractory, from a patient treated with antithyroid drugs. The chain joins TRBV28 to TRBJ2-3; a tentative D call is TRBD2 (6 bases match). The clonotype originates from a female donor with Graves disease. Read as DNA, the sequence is TGTGCCAGCAGTTTGGAGGGACGGGTCACAGATACGCAGTATTTT. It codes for CASSLEGRVTDTQYF.